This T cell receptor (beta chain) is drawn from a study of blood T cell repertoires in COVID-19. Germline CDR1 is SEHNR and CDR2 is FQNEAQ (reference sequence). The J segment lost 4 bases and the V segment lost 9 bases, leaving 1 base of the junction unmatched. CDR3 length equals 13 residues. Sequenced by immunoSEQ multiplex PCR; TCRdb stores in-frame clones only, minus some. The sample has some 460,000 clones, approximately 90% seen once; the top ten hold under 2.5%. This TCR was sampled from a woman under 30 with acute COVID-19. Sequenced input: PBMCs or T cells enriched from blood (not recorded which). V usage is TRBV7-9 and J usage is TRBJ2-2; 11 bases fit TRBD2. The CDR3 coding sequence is TGTGCCAGGGGACTAGCGGCCACCGGGGAGCTGTTTTTT. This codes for CARGLAATGELFF.